The rows below give T cell receptor beta chains drawn from one sample of a study of post-analysis software for immune sequencing data. MiXCR, applied by TCRdb to the PCR reads, yields one record per CDR3 protein. The sample contains hundreds of thousands of distinct CDR3 sequences, 55% to 60% of which appear only once. The specimen was blood. The receptors derive from a girl aged 2-15 years with multiple sclerosis. Each CDR3 is given without its conserved first and last residue. D genes are given only for firm matches. Size is omitted from some rows. Given values are once, few, many or a class for expanded clones.

. . 12 TRBJ2-4 TRBV5-6 ASSLGGAEVIQY
. . 12 TRBJ2-2 TRBV6-5 ASSPSVDTGELF
TRBD2 . 15 . TRBV7-6 ASSRDPSGGEAETQY
. once 12 TRBJ2-5 TRBV30 AWATGALEVELY
. . 12 TRBJ2-5 TRBV5-1 ASSLPRQLETQY
. . 15 TRBJ2-1 TRBV7-9 ASSLGGRQAAANEQF
. few 12 TRBJ1-1 TRBV6-5 ASRSGRFGTEAF
. . 14 TRBJ2-5 TRBV11-2 ASSLGYSRPQETQY
. . 12 TRBJ2-1 TRBV6-6 ASSPGTASNEQF
. few 12 TRBJ2-1 TRBV7-2 ASSFDLTVNEQF
. . 12 TRBJ2-1 TRBV19 ASAIALPPNEQF
. once 10 TRBJ2-5 TRBV6-6 ASSWKLETQY
TRBD2 . 13 TRBJ2-5 TRBV3-1 ASSQGLADQETQY
. . 11 TRBJ2-5 TRBV28 ASSNRLKETQY
TRBD1 . 14 TRBJ2-1 TRBV10-2 ASSGPLGTGYNEQF
. once 14 TRBJ2-1 TRBV9 ASSVAIARAKDEQF
. . 9 TRBJ1-2 TRBV29-1 SVPGPNGYT
. . 13 TRBJ1-2 TRBV20-1 SAGRPKTVTYGYT
. . 12 TRBJ2-5 TRBV10-3 AISLNVVQETQY
. few 14 TRBJ1-4 TRBV4-3 ASSQGFGNRNEKLF
TRBD2 . 11 TRBJ2-3 TRBV6-5 ASRGGAADTQY
. . 11 TRBJ2-7 TRBV11-2 ASRITDTYEQY
TRBD2 . 13 TRBJ2-1 TRBV20-1 SALQSGSDDNEQF
. . 12 TRBJ2-3 TRBV12-3/TRBV12-4 ASRTTGALDTQY
. . 11 TRBJ2-5 TRBV20-1 SAGPGDQETQY
TRBD1 few 12 TRBJ2-7 TRBV29-1 SVEFGQGSYEQY
. few 14 TRBJ2-1 TRBV24-1 ATSDYSGARNNEQF
. . 10 TRBJ1-6 TRBV7-8 ASSSAGETLH
. few 13 TRBJ1-5 TRBV12-3/TRBV12-4 ASSPAGGSNQPQH
TRBD2 . 11 TRBJ2-1 TRBV10-1 ASRSSGDNEQF
TRBD2 . 12 TRBJ2-5 TRBV7-3 ASRWGGTSGEQY
. . 14 TRBJ2-3 TRBV7-3 ASSLMGTEGTDTQY